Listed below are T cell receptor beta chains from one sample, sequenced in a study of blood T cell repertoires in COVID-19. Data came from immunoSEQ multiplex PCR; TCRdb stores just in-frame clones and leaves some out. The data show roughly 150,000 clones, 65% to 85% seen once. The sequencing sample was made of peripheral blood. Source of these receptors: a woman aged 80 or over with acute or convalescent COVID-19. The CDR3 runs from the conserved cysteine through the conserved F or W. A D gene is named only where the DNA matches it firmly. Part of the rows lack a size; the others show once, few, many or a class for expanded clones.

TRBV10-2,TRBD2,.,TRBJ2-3,CASSTGLVGVDTQYF,TGCGCCAGCAGTACTGGACTAGTGGGAGTGGATACGCAGTATTTT
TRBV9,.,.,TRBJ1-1,CASSAQVSTEAFF,TGTGCCAGCAGCGCACAGGTTTCCACTGAAGCTTTCTTT
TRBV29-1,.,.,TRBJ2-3,CSATSSTDTQYF,TGCAGCGCTACGAGTAGCACAGATACGCAGTATTTT
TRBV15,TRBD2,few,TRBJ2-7,CATSRDRLAGGLSYEQYF,TGTGCCACCAGCAGAGATCGGCTAGCGGGAGGACTTTCCTACGAGCAGTACTTC
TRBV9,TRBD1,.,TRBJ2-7,CASSREGQGNSEQYF,TGTGCCAGCAGCCGAGAAGGACAGGGGAATTCAGAGCAGTACTTC
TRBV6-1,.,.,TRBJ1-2,CASSEAINYGYTF,TGTGCCAGCAGTGAGGCCATCAACTATGGCTACACCTTC
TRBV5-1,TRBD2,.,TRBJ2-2,CASSYTSGSGTGELFF,TGCGCCAGCAGCTATACCAGCGGGAGCGGCACCGGGGAGCTGTTTTTT
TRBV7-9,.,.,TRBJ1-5,CASSLGGGPNQPQHF,TGTGCCAGCAGCTTAGGAGGGGGACCTAATCAGCCCCAGCATTTT
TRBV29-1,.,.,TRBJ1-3,CSTDGGNSGNTIYF,TGCAGCACTGATGGGGGGAACTCTGGAAACACCATATATTTT
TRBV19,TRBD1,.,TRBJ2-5,CASSKNRDSVQETQYF,TGTGCCAGTAGCAAGAACCGGGACAGTGTTCAAGAGACCCAGTACTTC
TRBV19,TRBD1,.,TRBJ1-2,CASSPYPDRRKAF,TGTGCCAGTAGTCCCTACCCGGACAGGCGAAAAGCCTTC
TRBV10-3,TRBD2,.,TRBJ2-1,CAMMGLGGNEQFF,TGTGCCATGATGGGACTAGGAGGAAATGAGCAGTTCTTC
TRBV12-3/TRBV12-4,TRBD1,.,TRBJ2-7,CASSSGQGREQYF,TGTGCCAGCAGTTCGGGACAGGGAAGGGAGCAGTACTTC
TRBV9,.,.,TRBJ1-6,CASSVESSYNSPLHF,TGTGCCAGCAGCGTGGAGAGTTCCTATAATTCACCCCTCCACTTT
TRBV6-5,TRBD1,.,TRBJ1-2,CASQQGANYGYTF,TGTGCCAGCCAACAGGGGGCCAACTATGGCTACACCTTC